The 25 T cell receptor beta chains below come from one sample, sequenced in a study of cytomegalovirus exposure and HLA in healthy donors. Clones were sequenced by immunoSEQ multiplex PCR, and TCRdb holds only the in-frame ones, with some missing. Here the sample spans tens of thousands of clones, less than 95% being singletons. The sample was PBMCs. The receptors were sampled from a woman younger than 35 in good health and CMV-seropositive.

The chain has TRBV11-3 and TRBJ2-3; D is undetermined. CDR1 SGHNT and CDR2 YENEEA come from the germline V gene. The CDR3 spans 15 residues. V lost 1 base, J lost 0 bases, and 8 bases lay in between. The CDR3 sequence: CASSLVRSSTDTQYF. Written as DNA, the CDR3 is TGTGCCAGCAGCTTAGTACGGAGCAGCACAGATACGCAGTATTTT.

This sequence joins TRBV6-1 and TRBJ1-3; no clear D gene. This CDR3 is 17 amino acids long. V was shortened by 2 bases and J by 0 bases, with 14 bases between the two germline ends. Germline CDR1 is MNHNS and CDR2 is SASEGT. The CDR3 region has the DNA TGTGCCAGCAGTGAAACATCGGCCGGGAACTCTGGAAACACCATATATTTT. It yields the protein CASSETSAGNSGNTIYF.

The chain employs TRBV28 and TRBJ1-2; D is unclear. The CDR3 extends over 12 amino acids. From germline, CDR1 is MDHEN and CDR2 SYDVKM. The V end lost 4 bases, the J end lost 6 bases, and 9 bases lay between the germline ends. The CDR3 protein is CASSSEGDGYTF. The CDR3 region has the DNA TGTGCCAGCAGTTCAGAGGGCGATGGCTACACCTTC.

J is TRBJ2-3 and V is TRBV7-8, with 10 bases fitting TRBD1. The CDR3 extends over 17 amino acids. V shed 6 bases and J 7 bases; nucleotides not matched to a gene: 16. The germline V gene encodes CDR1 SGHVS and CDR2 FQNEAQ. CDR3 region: CASSTYAGQGVGHTQYF. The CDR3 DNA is TGTGCCAGCAGTACTTATGCTGGACAGGGGGTCGGACATACGCAGTATTTT.

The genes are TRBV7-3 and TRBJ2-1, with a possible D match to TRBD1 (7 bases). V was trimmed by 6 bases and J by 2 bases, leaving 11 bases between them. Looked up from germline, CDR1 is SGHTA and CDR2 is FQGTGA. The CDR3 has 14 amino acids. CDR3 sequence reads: CASSSRGAYNEQFF. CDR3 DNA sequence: TGTGCCAGCAGTTCCAGGGGGGCCTACAATGAGCAGTTCTTC.

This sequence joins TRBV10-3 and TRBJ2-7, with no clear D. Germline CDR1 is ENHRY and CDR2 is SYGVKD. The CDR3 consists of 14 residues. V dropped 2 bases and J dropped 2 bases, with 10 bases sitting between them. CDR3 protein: CAISEANPPYEQYF. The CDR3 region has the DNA TGTGCCATCAGTGAGGCTAACCCTCCCTACGAGCAGTACTTC.

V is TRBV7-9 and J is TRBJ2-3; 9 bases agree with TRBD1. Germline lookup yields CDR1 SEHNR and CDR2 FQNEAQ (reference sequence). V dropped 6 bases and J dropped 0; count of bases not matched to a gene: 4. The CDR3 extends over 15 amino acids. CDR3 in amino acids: CASRTGGMSTDTQYF. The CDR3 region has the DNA TGTGCCAGCAGGACAGGGGGTATGAGCACAGATACGCAGTATTTT. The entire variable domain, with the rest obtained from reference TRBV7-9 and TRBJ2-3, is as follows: DTGVSQNPRHKITKRGQNVTFRCDPISEHNRLYWYRQTLGQGPEFLTYFQNEAQLEKSRLLSDRFSAERPKGSFSTLEIQRTEQGDSAMYLCASRTGGMSTDTQYFGPGTRLTVL.

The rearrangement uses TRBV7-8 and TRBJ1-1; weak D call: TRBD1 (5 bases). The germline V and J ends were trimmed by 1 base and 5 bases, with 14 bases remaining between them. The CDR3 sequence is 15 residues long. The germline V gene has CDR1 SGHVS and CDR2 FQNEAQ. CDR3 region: CASSLEWGVKTEAFF. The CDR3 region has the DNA TGTGCCAGCAGCTTAGAGTGGGGGGTAAAGACTGAAGCTTTCTTT.

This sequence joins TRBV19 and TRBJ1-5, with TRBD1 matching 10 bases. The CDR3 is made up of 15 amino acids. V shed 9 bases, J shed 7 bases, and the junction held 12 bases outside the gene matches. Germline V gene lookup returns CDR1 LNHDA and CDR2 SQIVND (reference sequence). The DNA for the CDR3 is TGTGCCAGCCGCCACCGGGACAGGGGTGGCCAGCCCCAGCATTTT. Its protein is CASRHRDRGGQPQHF.

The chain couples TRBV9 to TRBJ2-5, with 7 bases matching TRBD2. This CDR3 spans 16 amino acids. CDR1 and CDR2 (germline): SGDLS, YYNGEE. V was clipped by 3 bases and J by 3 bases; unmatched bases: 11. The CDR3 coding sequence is TGTGCCAGCAGCGCCCACTCTAGCGGTTTAGAAGAGACCCAGTACTTC. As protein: CASSAHSSGLEETQYF.

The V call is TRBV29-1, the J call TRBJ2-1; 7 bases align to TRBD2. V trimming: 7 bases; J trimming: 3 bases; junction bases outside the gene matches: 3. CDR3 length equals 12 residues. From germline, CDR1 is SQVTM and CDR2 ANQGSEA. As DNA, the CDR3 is TGCAGCGCCCGGGGGGTCTACAATGAGCAGTTCTTC. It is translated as CSARGVYNEQFF.

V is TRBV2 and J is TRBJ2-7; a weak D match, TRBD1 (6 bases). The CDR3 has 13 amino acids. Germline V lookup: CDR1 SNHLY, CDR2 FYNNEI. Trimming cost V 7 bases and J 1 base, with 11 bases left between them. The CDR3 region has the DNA TGTGCCAGCACCTCCACAGGGTCCTACGAGCAGTACTTC. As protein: CASTSTGSYEQYF.

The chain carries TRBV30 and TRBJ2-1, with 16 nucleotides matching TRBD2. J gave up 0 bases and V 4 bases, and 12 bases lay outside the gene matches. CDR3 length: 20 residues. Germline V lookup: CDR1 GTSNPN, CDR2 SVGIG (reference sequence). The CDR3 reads CAWTGNAGLAGGGSYNEQFF. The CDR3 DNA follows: TGTGCCTGGACGGGAAACGCGGGACTAGCGGGAGGGGGCTCCTACAATGAGCAGTTCTTC.

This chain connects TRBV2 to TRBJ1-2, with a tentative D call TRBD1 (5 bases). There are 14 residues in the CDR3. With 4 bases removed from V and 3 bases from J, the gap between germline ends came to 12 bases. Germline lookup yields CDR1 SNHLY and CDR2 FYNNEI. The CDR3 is CASSVSPRDYGYTF. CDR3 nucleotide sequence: TGTGCCAGCAGTGTTTCCCCCAGGGACTATGGCTACACCTTC. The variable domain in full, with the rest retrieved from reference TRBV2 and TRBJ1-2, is EPEVTQTPSHQVTQMGQEVILRCVPISNHLYFYWYRQILGQKVEFLVSFYNNEISEKSEIFDDQFSVERPDGSNFTLKIRSTKLEDSAMYFCASSVSPRDYGYTFGSGTRLTVV.

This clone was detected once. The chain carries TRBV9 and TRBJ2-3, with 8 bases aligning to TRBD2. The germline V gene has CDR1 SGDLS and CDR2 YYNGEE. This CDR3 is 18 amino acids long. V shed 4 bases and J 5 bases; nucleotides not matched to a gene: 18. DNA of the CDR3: TGTGCCAGCAGCACCCCCCGGGGACTAGGAAAACTTGTAGATACGCAGTATTTT. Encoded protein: CASSTPRGLGKLVDTQYF.

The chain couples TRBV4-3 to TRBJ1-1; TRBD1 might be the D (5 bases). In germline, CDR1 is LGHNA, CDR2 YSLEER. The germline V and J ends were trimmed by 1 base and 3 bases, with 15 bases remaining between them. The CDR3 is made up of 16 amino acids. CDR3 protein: CASSQVLGGSYTEAFF. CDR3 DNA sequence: TGCGCCAGCAGCCAAGTGTTGGGGGGTTCGTACACTGAAGCTTTCTTT.

The chain's CDR3 is CASRASAGLSYEQYF. The CDR3 DNA is TGTGCCAGCAGGGCTTCGGCAGGTTTATCCTACGAGCAGTACTTC. The rearrangement uses TRBV5-8 and TRBJ2-7; unclear D gene. Per the germline V gene, CDR1 is SGHTS and CDR2 is YDEGEE. This CDR3 has 15 residues. With 5 bases removed from V and 1 base from J, the gap between germline ends came to 16 bases.

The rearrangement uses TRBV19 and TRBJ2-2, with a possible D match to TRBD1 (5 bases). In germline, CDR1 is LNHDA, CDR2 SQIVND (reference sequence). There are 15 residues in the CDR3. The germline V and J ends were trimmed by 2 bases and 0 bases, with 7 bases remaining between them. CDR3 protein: CASSIRTPNTGELFF. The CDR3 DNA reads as TGTGCCAGTAGTATACGGACACCGAACACCGGGGAGCTGTTTTTT.

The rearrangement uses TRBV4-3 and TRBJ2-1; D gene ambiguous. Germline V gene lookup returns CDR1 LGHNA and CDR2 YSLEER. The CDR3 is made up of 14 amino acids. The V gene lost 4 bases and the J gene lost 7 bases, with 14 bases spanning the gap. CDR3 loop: CASSPQFGGNEQFF. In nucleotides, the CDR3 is TGCGCCAGCAGCCCGCAGTTTGGCGGTAATGAGCAGTTCTTC.

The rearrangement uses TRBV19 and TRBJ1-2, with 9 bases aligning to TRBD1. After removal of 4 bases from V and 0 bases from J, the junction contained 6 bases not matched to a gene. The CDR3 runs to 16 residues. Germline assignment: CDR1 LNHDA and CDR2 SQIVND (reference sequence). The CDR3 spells CASSTQGQGANYGYTF. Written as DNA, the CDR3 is TGTGCCAGTAGTACCCAGGGACAGGGAGCTAACTATGGCTACACCTTC.

The CDR3 is CASSDGSNQPQHF. The CDR3 nucleotides read TGTGCCAGCAGTGACGGGAGCAATCAGCCCCAGCATTTT. This rearrangement joins TRBV25-1 to TRBJ1-5, with D unresolved. V dropped 3 bases and J dropped 1 base, with 4 bases sitting between them. This CDR3 has 13 amino acids. Germline V gene sequence: CDR1 MGHDK, CDR2 SYGVNS.

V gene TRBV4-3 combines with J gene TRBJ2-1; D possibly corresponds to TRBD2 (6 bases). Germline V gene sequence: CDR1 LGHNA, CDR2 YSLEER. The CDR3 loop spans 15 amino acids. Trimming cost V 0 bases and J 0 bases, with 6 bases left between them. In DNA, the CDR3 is TGCGCCAGCAGCCAAGAGGGACTCTCCTACAATGAGCAGTTCTTC. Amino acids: CASSQEGLSYNEQFF.

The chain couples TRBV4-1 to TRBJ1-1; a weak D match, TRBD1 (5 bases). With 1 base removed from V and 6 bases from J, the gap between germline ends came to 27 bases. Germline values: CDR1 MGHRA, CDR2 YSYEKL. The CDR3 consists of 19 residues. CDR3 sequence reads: CASSQARGLMDSLGAEAFF. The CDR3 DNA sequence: TGCGCCAGCAGCCAAGCCCGGGGACTAATGGATTCCCTGGGGGCTGAAGCTTTCTTT.

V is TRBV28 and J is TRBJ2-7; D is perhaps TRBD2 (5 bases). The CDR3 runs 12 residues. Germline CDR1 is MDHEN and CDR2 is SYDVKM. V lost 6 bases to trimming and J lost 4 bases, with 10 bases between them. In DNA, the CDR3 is TGTGCCAGCAGCTTAACGGGGTACGAGCAGTACTTC. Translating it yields CASSLTGYEQYF.

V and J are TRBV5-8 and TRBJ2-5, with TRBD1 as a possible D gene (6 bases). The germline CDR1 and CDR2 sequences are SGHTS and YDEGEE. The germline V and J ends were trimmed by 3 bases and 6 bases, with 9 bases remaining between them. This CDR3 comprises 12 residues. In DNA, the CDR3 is TGTGCCAGCAGCTACAGGGAGCAGACCCAGTACTTC. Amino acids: CASSYREQTQYF.